This is a list of T cell receptor beta chains from one sample in a study of OX40 agonist ivuxolimab in advanced cancers. Assay: immunoSEQ multiplex PCR; the TCRdb copy retains only in-frame clones and omits some. Among 50,000 to 70,000 clones, roughly 88% were seen once, and the ten largest hold roughly 1.2%. The sequenced sample was CD4+ or CD8+ T cells sorted from blood, obtained in a trial of the OX40 agonist ivuxolimab. Receptors were obtained from an adult with an advanced solid tumor such as melanoma, head and neck, liver or kidney cancer. The CDR3 runs from the conserved cysteine through the conserved F or W. D genes are given only for firm matches. Expanded clones get a size class; other rows say once, few or many, or leave the size out.

j_call,d_call,v_call,clone_size,cdr3_nt,cdr3_aa
TRBJ2-2,NA,TRBV2,NA,TGTGCCAGCAGCCGGGACTCCTCCGGGGAGCTGTTTTTT,CASSRDSSGELFF
TRBJ2-1,TRBD2,TRBV10-2,NA,TGCGCCAGCAGGGCCGGACTAGCGGGAGGGGACAATGAGCAGTTCTTC,CASRAGLAGGDNEQFF
TRBJ2-4,NA,TRBV29-1,NA,TGCAGCGTTGGGCAGATGTCAGCCAAAAACATTCAGTACTTC,CSVGQMSAKNIQYF
TRBJ2-7,NA,TRBV6-1,NA,TGTGCCAGCAGTGAAGCCCCATCCTACGAGCAGTACTTC,CASSEAPSYEQYF
TRBJ2-2,NA,TRBV29-1,few,TGCAGCGTCCCTACCACGACAGGAAGCACCGGGGAGCTGTTTTTT,CSVPTTTGSTGELFF
TRBJ2-7,TRBD2,TRBV18,few,TGTGCCAGCTCACCAGCGGGAGGGCCTGGGTACGAGCAGTACTTC,CASSPAGGPGYEQYF
TRBJ1-4,NA,TRBV4-1,NA,TGCGCCAGCAGACCTTTTATTCTGGCTAATGAAAAACTGTTTTTT,CASRPFILANEKLFF
TRBJ1-2,NA,TRBV9,NA,TGTGCCAGCAGCGTAGATCCGGGGGCTCGTGGCTACACCTTC,CASSVDPGARGYTF
TRBJ2-3,NA,TRBV20-1,NA,TGCAGTGCTAGGGACTACGATACGCAGTATTTT,CSARDYDTQYF
TRBJ2-2,NA,TRBV19,NA,TGTGCCAGTACCCCGAGGGGGGAGGGCCCCGCCGGGGAGCTGTTTTTT,CASTPRGEGPAGELFF
TRBJ2-3,TRBD2,TRBV18,NA,TGTGCCAGCTCACCAACTAGCGGGAGCACAGATACGCAGTATTTT,CASSPTSGSTDTQYF
TRBJ2-1,TRBD2,TRBV5-1,NA,TGCGCCAGCGGTAGGGGACTAGGATTTGACAATGAGCAGTTCTTC,CASGRGLGFDNEQFF
TRBJ2-7,TRBD2,TRBV2,few,TGTGCCACCAGCCCTTTCGGGAGGAACCTTGAGCAGTACTTC,CATSPFGRNLEQYF
TRBJ2-5,NA,TRBV6-1,few,TGTGCCAGCAGTGACGTGGGCTTGCAAGAGACCCAGTACTTC,CASSDVGLQETQYF
TRBJ2-5,TRBD2,TRBV19,once,TGTGCCAGTAGTATGAGGCAGATGACTAGCGGGTATCAAGAGACCCAGTACTTC,CASSMRQMTSGYQETQYF
TRBJ2-5,TRBD2,TRBV5-1,NA,TGCGCCAGCAGCTGGGGACTAGCGGGAGATATGAGAGAGACCCAGTACTTC,CASSWGLAGDMRETQYF
TRBJ2-5,NA,TRBV5-1,NA,TGCGCCAGCAGCTTGGGGGTTCCGGGCGAGACCCAGTACTTC,CASSLGVPGETQYF
TRBJ2-7,TRBD2,TRBV9,NA,TGTGCCAGCAGCGTAGCTAGCGGGGCCTTACACTACGAGCAGTACTTC,CASSVASGALHYEQYF
TRBJ1-1,NA,TRBV11-3,NA,TGTGCCAGCAGCGAACTTGAGGGGGCTGAAGCTTTCTTT,CASSELEGAEAFF
TRBJ2-2,NA,TRBV4-1,NA,TGCGCCAGCAGCCCTCCGGCGGCGAACACCGGGGAGCTGTTTTTT,CASSPPAANTGELFF
TRBJ2-7,TRBD2,TRBV28,NA,TGTGCCAGCAGAACCGGGGGGTACGAGCAGTACTTC,CASRTGGYEQYF
TRBJ2-7,NA,TRBV6-1,NA,TGTGCCAGCAGTGAAATGGGGGACAACCCATCCTACGAGCAGTACTTC,CASSEMGDNPSYEQYF
TRBJ2-2,NA,TRBV5-1,NA,TGCGCCAGCAGCTTGTTAGGGACGCGAGGGGCCGGGGAGCTGTTTTTT,CASSLLGTRGAGELFF
TRBJ2-5,NA,TRBV6-5,NA,TGTGCCAGCAGTTACCAAGTGGGAGAGACCCAGTACTTC,CASSYQVGETQYF